The 27 T cell receptor beta chains below come from one sample, sequenced in a study of cytomegalovirus exposure and HLA in healthy donors. 13 Jbeta primers and 60 Vbeta primers were used for the PCR. Measured with immunoSEQ multiplex PCR; TCRdb has only the in-frame clones, and not every one. The sample shows approximately 140,000 clones, 70% to 85% of them seen only once. The sample consisted of PBMCs. The origin of the receptors is a male donor in good health and CMV-seronegative.

This chain uses TRBV30 with TRBJ2-7; 10 nucleotides agree with TRBD2. The V gene's germline CDR1 is GTSNPN and CDR2 SVGIG (reference sequence). The CDR3 length is 13 residues. Germline trimming cut 5 bases from V and 2 bases from J; bases unmatched to any gene: 3. The CDR3 nucleotides are TGTGCCTGGGGACTAGCGGACCCCTACGAGCAGTACTTC. Amino acid sequence: CAWGLADPYEQYF. Looking up the rest from reference TRBV30 and TRBJ2-7 gives the full variable domain: SQTIHQWPATLVQPVGSPLSLECTVEGTSNPNLYWYRQAAGRGLQLLFYSVGIGQISSEVPQNLSASRPQDRQFILSSKKLLLSDSGFYLCAWGLADPYEQYFGPGTRLTVT.

The chain carries TRBV19 and TRBJ1-2; 8 nucleotides line up with TRBD1. CDR1 is LNHDA, CDR2 SQIVND, per germline (reference sequence). The CDR3 consists of 13 residues. Unmatched junction bases numbered 6, after V lost 9 bases and J lost 3 bases. The CDR3 coding sequence is TGTGCCAGCGGGGACAGGACCTACTATGGCTACACCTTC. The encoded protein is CASGDRTYYGYTF.

This clone was picked up one time. The chain recombines TRBV9 with TRBJ2-7; 8 nucleotides line up with TRBD1. Germline values: CDR1 SGDLS, CDR2 YYNGEE. V lost 3 bases and J lost 4; bases outside the gene matches: 6. The CDR3 sequence is 14 residues long. CDR3 nucleotide sequence: TGTGCCAGCAGCGCCGGGACAGGCCATTACGAGCAGTACTTC. Translation gives CASSAGTGHYEQYF.

This clone appeared a single time. The chain carries TRBV29-1 and TRBJ2-1; 13 bases map to TRBD2. This CDR3 has 14 residues. CDR1 is SQVTM, CDR2 ANQGSEA, per germline. V trimming: 6 bases; J trimming: 7 bases; junction bases outside the gene matches: 6. The DNA of the CDR3 is TGCAGCGTGGACGGACTAGCGGGAGCGAATGAGCAGTTCTTC. Amino acids: CSVDGLAGANEQFF.

This chain joins TRBV27 and TRBJ2-7; possible D gene TRBD2, 6 bases. This CDR3 spans 15 amino acids. V was trimmed by 3 bases and J by 6 bases, leaving 18 bases between them. Germline CDR1 reads MNHEY; CDR2 reads SMNVEV (reference sequence). CDR3 coding DNA: TGTGCCAGCAGTTTTGGGGCCGCGGTGGGAGGCGAGCAGTACTTC. It encodes CASSFGAAVGGEQYF.

CDR3 sequence reads: CASSPNKRQGVPPQWAQHF. Written as DNA, the CDR3 is TGTGCCAGTAGCCCTAATAAAAGACAGGGGGTACCCCCGCAATGGGCCCAGCATTTT. The J gene is TRBJ1-5, the V gene TRBV19; 9 nucleotides align to TRBD1. The germline CDR1 and CDR2 sequences are LNHDA and SQIVND (reference sequence). This CDR3 spans 19 amino acids. With 6 bases clipped from V and 11 bases from J, the junction kept 26 bases outside the gene matches.

The V and J genes are TRBV10-1 and TRBJ2-5; 7 nucleotides line up with TRBD2. V trimming: 0 bases; J trimming: 5 bases; junction bases outside the gene matches: 21. Germline CDR1 is WNHNN and CDR2 is SYGVQD (reference sequence). The CDR3 is 20 amino acids. The DNA for the CDR3 is TGCGCCAGCAGTGAGTCTCGCCTAGCGGTGGAGAAAATGGAAGAGGAGACCCAGTACTTC. This codes for CASSESRLAVEKMEEETQYF.

This clone was observed a single time. The chain joins TRBV5-5 to TRBJ1-2; a weak D match, TRBD1 (5 bases). In germline, CDR1 is SGHKS, CDR2 YYEKEE (reference sequence). The CDR3 runs 12 residues. Trimming took off 8 bases at V and 2 bases at J, with 10 bases between the two ends. CDR3 bases: TGTGCCAGTACTACAGGAAACTATGGCTACACCTTC. The encoded protein is CASTTGNYGYTF.

The sample holds a few counts of this clone. This chain connects TRBV7-9 to TRBJ2-7; D possibly corresponds to TRBD2 (6 bases). Between the trimmed V and J ends, which lost 4 bases and 3 bases, there was a span of 19 bases. Germline V gene data show CDR1 as SEHNR and CDR2 as FQNEAQ (reference sequence). The CDR3 consists of 16 residues. DNA for the CDR3: TGTGCCAGCAGCTCCCCCCGCTTTTCCGGGGGCTACGAGCAGTACTTC. Amino acids: CASSSPRFSGGYEQYF.

A few counts support this clone. This chain links TRBV5-6 with TRBJ2-7, with D perhaps TRBD2 (6 bases). Germline V lookup: CDR1 SGHDT, CDR2 YYEEEE. The CDR3 is 16 residues long. Trimming removed 4 bases from V and 1 base from J, with 18 bases in between. The CDR3 sequence: CASSPQEGISSYEQYF. As DNA, the CDR3 is TGTGCCAGCAGCCCCCAGGAGGGGATCTCTTCCTACGAGCAGTACTTC.

This chain joins TRBV6-1 and TRBJ2-5; TRBD2 aligns across 7 bases. The length of the CDR3 is 14 residues. Per germline, CDR1 MNHNS and CDR2 SASEGT. The trim removed 2 bases at V and 5 bases at J, leaving 5 bases unmatched. CDR3 residues: CASSELGGRETQYF. The CDR3 DNA is TGTGCCAGCAGTGAATTGGGAGGGCGGGAGACCCAGTACTTC.

The chain carries TRBV9 and TRBJ2-3, with D possibly TRBD2 on 7 matching bases. Germline V CDR1 and CDR2: SGDLS, YYNGEE. This CDR3 spans 12 amino acids. V lost 3 bases, J lost 14 bases, and 16 bases lay in between. CDR3 residues: CASSAVRGGVYF. The CDR3 bases are TGTGCCAGCAGCGCCGTGAGGGGGGGGGTGTATTTT.

This sequence joins TRBV7-9 and TRBJ1-1; D is unresolved. This CDR3 has 16 amino acids. The germline gives CDR1 SEHNR, CDR2 FQNEAQ (reference sequence). Deletions cut 0 bases from V and 6 bases from J, with 17 bases between. CDR3 sequence: CASSLASREERPEAFF. For the CDR3, the DNA is TGTGCCAGCAGCTTAGCGTCGAGGGAGGAGAGGCCTGAAGCTTTCTTT.

The genes are TRBV2 and TRBJ1-5; a possible D gene is TRBD1 (5 bases). V was trimmed by 5 bases and J by 5 bases, leaving 10 bases between them. The CDR3 contains 13 residues. CDR1 is SNHLY and CDR2 is FYNNEI in the germline V gene. The CDR3 protein is CASSKDIDQPQHF. For the CDR3, the DNA is TGTGCCAGCAGTAAGGACATCGATCAGCCCCAGCATTTT.

The chain joins TRBV5-1 to TRBJ2-3; tentatively, D is TRBD1 (6 bases). In germline, CDR1 is SGHRS, CDR2 YFSETQ. The CDR3 is 15 residues long. V lost 4 bases to trimming and J lost 2 bases, with 14 bases between them. CDR3 sequence: CASSPDRSFTDTQYF. CDR3 in DNA: TGCGCCAGCAGCCCTGACAGGTCCTTCACAGATACGCAGTATTTT. Variable domain in full (rest from reference TRBV5-1 and TRBJ2-3): KAGVTQTPRYLIKTRGQQVTLSCSPISGHRSVSWYQQTPGQGLQFLFEYFSETQRNKGNFPGRFSGRQFSNSRSEMNVSTLELGDSALYLCASSPDRSFTDTQYFGPGTRLTVL.

The V gene is TRBV29-1, the J gene TRBJ2-7; 10 nucleotides match TRBD2. The CDR3 totals 13 residues. With 4 bases clipped from V and 4 bases from J, the junction kept 4 bases outside the gene matches. CDR1 SQVTM and CDR2 ANQGSEA come from the germline V gene. The CDR3 reads CSVVASGGYEQYF. The CDR3, as DNA: TGCAGCGTTGTTGCTAGCGGGGGATACGAGCAGTACTTC.

This chain joins TRBV7-8 and TRBJ1-2; D unresolved. The CDR3 runs to 13 residues. Germline V lookup: CDR1 SGHVS, CDR2 FQNEAQ. Trimming cost V 1 base and J 4 bases, with 7 bases left between them. The CDR3 DNA is TGTGCCAGCAGCTTAGAAGTAGTCTATGGCTACACCTTC. Protein: CASSLEVVYGYTF.

The chain carries TRBV7-3 and TRBJ1-2, with 7 bases fitting TRBD1. Germline V CDR1 and CDR2: SGHTA, FQGTGA. The CDR3 loop spans 15 amino acids. The ends lost 5 bases at V and 1 base at J; junction bases unmatched: 7. The CDR3 DNA follows: TGTGCCAGCAGCCCCGGGACAGTCTTTAACTATGGCTACACCTTC. It is translated as CASSPGTVFNYGYTF.

The chain couples TRBV4-3 to TRBJ2-1; 7 bases line up with TRBD1. Trimming cost V 4 bases and J 8 bases; bases outside gene matches: 8. The germline V gene encodes CDR1 LGHNA and CDR2 YSLEER. This CDR3 contains 14 residues. CDR3 DNA: TGCGCCAGCAGCCCACACGCCACAGGGGATGAGCAGTTCTTC. It is translated as CASSPHATGDEQFF.

This clone appeared a single time. The chain couples TRBV6-5 to TRBJ2-1; 10 positions match TRBD2. V dropped 6 bases and J dropped 5; count of bases not matched to a gene: 7. The CDR3 extends over 15 amino acids. Germline assignment: CDR1 MNHEY and CDR2 SVGAGI. CDR3 protein: CASRPLAGAHNEQFF. The DNA for the CDR3 is TGTGCCAGCAGACCCCTAGCGGGAGCACACAATGAGCAGTTCTTC.

V usage is TRBV7-8 and J usage is TRBJ2-7, with 11 bases lining up with TRBD2. Germline CDR1 reads SGHVS; CDR2 reads FQNEAQ. The junction had 3 bases not matched to a gene; V was cut back by 5 bases and J by 3 bases. The CDR3 has 14 residues. CDR3 sequence: CASSTGTSGYEQYF. The CDR3 DNA reads TGTGCCAGCAGCACGGGGACTAGCGGCTACGAGCAGTACTTC. Full variable domain (remainder filled in from reference TRBV7-8 and TRBJ2-7): GAGVSQSPRYKVAKRGQDVALRCDPISGHVSLFWYQQALGQGPEFLTYFQNEAQLDKSGLPSDRFFAERPEGSVSTLKIQRTQQEDSAVYLCASSTGTSGYEQYFGPGTRLTVT.

The CDR3 spells CAWVRGPTEAFF. CDR3 nucleotide sequence: TGTGCCTGGGTCCGGGGTCCCACTGAAGCTTTCTTT. This chain uses TRBV30 with TRBJ1-1; D unresolved. The germline V gene has CDR1 GTSNPN and CDR2 SVGIG (reference sequence). CDR3 length: 12 amino acids. Trimming took 5 bases from V and 4 from J, leaving 11 bases between them.

The chain uses TRBV11-1 and TRBJ1-1; D gene ambiguous. From germline, CDR1 is SGHAT and CDR2 FQDESV (reference sequence). Trimming pared 3 bases from V and 7 bases from J, leaving 12 bases between. This CDR3 is 13 amino acids long. In DNA form, the CDR3 reads TGTGCCAGCAGCTTTGCGGAGACCAGTGAAGCTTTCTTT. Translated, it gives CASSFAETSEAFF.

The chain uses TRBV27 and TRBJ1-4; TRBD1 aligns across 7 bases. Germline V gives CDR1 MNHEY, CDR2 SMNVEV (reference sequence). The CDR3 is 16 residues long. Trimming cost V 3 bases and J 4 bases; bases outside gene matches: 8. CDR3: CASSFSTGEVNEKLFF. The CDR3 DNA reads TGTGCCAGCAGTTTTTCCACAGGGGAGGTTAATGAAAAACTGTTTTTT.

V gene TRBV4-3 combines with J gene TRBJ2-3; no clear D gene. The ends were cut back, 6 bases at V and 6 bases at J, with 13 bases in the middle. The germline gives CDR1 LGHNA, CDR2 YSLEER. This CDR3 is 13 amino acids long. The CDR3 loop is CASSRSSVDTQYF. The CDR3 DNA sequence: TGCGCCAGCAGTCGGAGTTCAGTCGATACGCAGTATTTT.

The chain joins TRBV7-2 to TRBJ2-3, with D hard to call. The V gene lost 5 bases and the J gene lost 6 bases, with 9 bases spanning the gap. The CDR3 runs to 12 residues. Germline CDR1 reads SGHTA; CDR2 reads FQGNSA. DNA for the CDR3: TGTGCCAGCAGCCCCCTCAGGGATACGCAGTATTTT. Translating it yields CASSPLRDTQYF.

This chain connects TRBV9 to TRBJ2-7; TRBD1 agrees at 8 bases. The trim removed 1 base at V and 2 bases at J, leaving 5 bases unmatched. The CDR3 totals 15 residues. Per germline, CDR1 SGDLS and CDR2 YYNGEE. In nucleotides, the CDR3 is TGTGCCAGCAGCGTATCAGGGGGCTCCACCTACGAGCAGTACTTC. It translates to CASSVSGGSTYEQYF.